What follows are 22 T cell receptor beta chains derived from one specimen sequenced in a study of Tregs in tolerant kidney transplant recipients. The table came from immunoSEQ multiplex PCR; TCRdb's copy has only in-frame clones and leaves some out. The repertoire holds around 98,000 clones, with more than 85% as singletons. Material: CD4+ T cells from blood, obtained before the transplant. The receptors shown here come from a human donor who received a combined kidney and bone marrow transplant.

This chain uses TRBV5-4 with TRBJ2-3, with TRBD1 identical over 8 bases. CDR1 is SGHNT and CDR2 is YYREEE in the germline V gene (reference sequence). The length of the CDR3 is 17 residues. The V and J ends lost 1 base and 1 base, in that order; junction bases with no gene match: 8. The CDR3 loop is CASSLIGAGGGTDTQYF. The CDR3 bases are TGTGCCAGCAGCTTGATAGGCGCAGGGGGCGGCACAGATACGCAGTATTTT. The complete variable domain, with remaining parts taken from reference TRBV5-4 and TRBJ2-3, reads ETGVTQSPTHLIKTRGQQVTLRCSSQSGHNTVSWYQQALGQGPQFIFQYYREEENGRGNFPPRFSGLQFPNYSSELNVNALELDDSALYLCASSLIGAGGGTDTQYFGPGTRLTVL.

The chain employs TRBV7-9 and TRBJ1-4, with D tentatively TRBD1 (5 bases). V was shortened by 5 bases and J by 0 bases, with 10 bases between the two germline ends. Germline loops: CDR1 SEHNR, CDR2 FQNEAQ (reference sequence). This CDR3 has 15 amino acids. This chain's CDR3 is CASSPRTSTNEKLFF. The CDR3 nucleotides read TGTGCCAGCAGCCCGCGGACATCAACTAATGAAAAACTGTTTTTT.

V gene TRBV7-2 combines with J gene TRBJ1-2; possibly TRBD1 for D (6 bases). The CDR3 is 13 residues long. Looked up from germline, CDR1 is SGHTA and CDR2 is FQGNSA. V was clipped by 6 bases and J by 7 bases, with 15 bases between them. The CDR3 sequence is CASSPTGSGGYTF. The CDR3 DNA is TGTGCCAGCAGTCCCACAGGGTCTGGTGGCTACACCTTC.

There are a few counts of this clone. The CDR3 is CASSTSPSSGNTIYF. The DNA for the CDR3 is TGTGCCAGCAGTACTTCCCCGAGCTCTGGAAACACCATATATTTT. The chain carries TRBV27 and TRBJ1-3, with D unresolved. The V end lost 5 bases, the J end lost 0 bases, and 11 bases lay between the germline ends. Germline CDR1 MNHEY, CDR2 SMNVEV (reference sequence). The CDR3 has 15 amino acids.

V gene TRBV5-5 combines with J gene TRBJ1-1; perhaps TRBD1 as D (5 bases). Trimming left V 0 bases short and J 5 bases short, with 14 bases between. CDR3 length equals 15 residues. Germline CDR1 reads SGHKS; CDR2 reads YYEKEE (reference sequence). The CDR3 DNA reads as TGTGCCAGCAGCTTGGCAGGGCAGGGAGGGACTGAAGCTTTCTTT. Encoded protein: CASSLAGQGGTEAFF.

The CDR3 spells CASSPLSGPTGTEAFF. As DNA, the CDR3 is TGTGCCAGCAGCCCCTTATCCGGGCCCACAGGCACTGAAGCTTTCTTT. The V gene is TRBV5-5, the J gene TRBJ1-1; possibly TRBD1 for D (5 bases). Germline CDR1 is SGHKS and CDR2 is YYEKEE (reference sequence). The germline V and J ends were trimmed by 4 bases and 4 bases, with 20 bases remaining between them. The CDR3 length is 16 residues.

V gene TRBV6-6 combines with J gene TRBJ1-5, with D maybe TRBD1 (5 bases). CDR1 MNHNY and CDR2 SVGAGI come from the germline V gene (reference sequence). V lost 2 bases and J lost 6, with 11 bases in between. The CDR3 runs 14 residues. This chain's CDR3 is CASSYPQGGQPQHF. The CDR3 DNA reads TGTGCCAGCAGTTACCCCCAGGGAGGTCAGCCCCAGCATTTT.

The chain joins TRBV11-2 to TRBJ2-2; the match to TRBD2 covers 9 bases. Germline CDR1 and CDR2: SGHAT and FQNNGV. The CDR3 length is 19 residues. J gave up 5 bases and V 1 base, and 14 bases lay outside the gene matches. The CDR3 nucleotides are TGTGCCAGCAGCTTAGTAGTTGGCGGGGGGGCCCTGAGGACCGGGGAGCTGTTTTTT. It yields the protein CASSLVVGGGALRTGELFF.

The chain recombines TRBV10-3 with TRBJ2-3; TRBD2 is a possible D gene (6 bases). Per the germline V gene, CDR1 is ENHRY and CDR2 is SYGVKD. V lost 4 bases and J lost 8, with 13 bases in between. The CDR3 spans 13 residues. Here the CDR3 DNA reads TGTGCCATCAGTGGACCTAGCGCCGGTACGCAGTATTTT. It encodes CAISGPSAGTQYF.

The chain recombines TRBV19 with TRBJ2-7, with 7 bases identical to TRBD1. Germline CDR1 reads LNHDA; CDR2 reads SQIVND (reference sequence). This CDR3 has 11 amino acids. With 7 bases clipped from V and 6 bases from J, the junction kept 3 bases outside the gene matches. CDR3 DNA: TGTGCCAGTACAGGGGGAAGCGAGCAGTACTTC. As protein: CASTGGSEQYF.

The V and J genes are TRBV11-3 and TRBJ2-3, with a tentative D call TRBD2 (5 bases). Germline-derived CDR1 and CDR2 are SGHNT and YENEEA. With 3 bases removed from V and 0 bases from J, the gap between germline ends came to 13 bases. The CDR3 has 16 residues. The CDR3 DNA follows: TGTGCCAGCAGCTTCGCGGGTATTACTAGCACAGATACGCAGTATTTT. Encoded protein: CASSFAGITSTDTQYF.

CDR3 residues: CSVALARNTEAFF. CDR3 DNA sequence: TGCAGCGTTGCCTTAGCCAGGAACACTGAAGCTTTCTTT. The rearrangement uses TRBV29-1 and TRBJ1-1; no clear D gene. The CDR3 spans 13 residues. V lost 4 bases, J lost 1 base, and 10 bases lay in between. CDR1 and CDR2 (germline): SQVTM, ANQGSEA.

The CDR3 is CASSQTGDYGYTF. The DNA for the CDR3 is TGCGCCAGCAGCCAAACAGGTGACTATGGCTACACCTTC. V and J are TRBV4-3 and TRBJ1-2, with D maybe TRBD1 (5 bases). The CDR3 totals 13 residues. The V gene's germline CDR1 is LGHNA and CDR2 YSLEER. V lost 2 bases and J lost 3, with 7 bases in between.

The chain has TRBV5-6 and TRBJ2-5; D is unclear. CDR1 SGHDT and CDR2 YYEEEE come from the germline V gene. This CDR3 has 14 residues. Trimming shortened V by 6 bases and J by 1 base, and 13 bases separated the two germline ends. The CDR3 DNA reads TGTGCCAGCACCCTATTTGGAGCCCAAGAGACCCAGTACTTC. It codes for CASTLFGAQETQYF.

V gene TRBV14 combines with J gene TRBJ2-3; 11 bases map to TRBD2. The CDR3 is made up of 17 amino acids. V lost 4 bases to trimming and J lost 1 base; unmatched junction nucleotides: 7. Germline lookup yields CDR1 SGHDN and CDR2 FVKESK. CDR3 DNA sequence: TGTGCCAGCAGCCCTAGACTAGCGGGAACTCGCACAGATACGCAGTATTTT. Amino acid sequence: CASSPRLAGTRTDTQYF.

The sample holds one count of this clone. The chain couples TRBV7-3 to TRBJ2-2, with 7 bases that match TRBD1. CDR1 is SGHTA, CDR2 FQGTGA, per germline. CDR3 length: 17 amino acids. V dropped 2 bases and J dropped 1; count of bases not matched to a gene: 7. The CDR3 spells CASSLQGTAQNTGELFF. CDR3 DNA: TGTGCCAGCAGCTTACAGGGGACAGCACAGAACACCGGGGAGCTGTTTTTT. Drawing the rest from reference TRBV7-3 and TRBJ2-2, the complete variable domain is GAGVSQTPSNKVTEKGKYVELRCDPISGHTALYWYRQSLGQGPEFLIYFQGTGAADDSGLPNDRFFAVRPEGSVSTLKIQRTERGDSAVYLCASSLQGTAQNTGELFFGEGSRLTVL.

J is TRBJ1-5 and V is TRBV27, with D maybe TRBD1 (5 bases). The CDR3 totals 15 residues. Germline loops: CDR1 MNHEY, CDR2 SMNVEV (reference sequence). Trimming took 1 base from V and 5 from J, leaving 12 bases between them. The CDR3 is CASSLWGRGDQPQHF. The CDR3 coding sequence is TGTGCCAGCAGTTTATGGGGAAGGGGCGATCAGCCCCAGCATTTT.

This rearrangement joins TRBV5-1 to TRBJ2-5, with D perhaps TRBD2 (6 bases). Germline loops: CDR1 SGHRS, CDR2 YFSETQ. V was clipped by 2 bases and J by 5 bases, with 16 bases between them. CDR3 length equals 15 residues. The CDR3 spells CASSLGAGKGETQYF. The CDR3 DNA sequence: TGCGCCAGCAGCTTAGGTGCGGGAAAAGGCGAGACCCAGTACTTC.

V is TRBV18 and J is TRBJ2-2; D is unclear. The CDR3 runs to 16 residues. CDR1 KGHSH and CDR2 LQKENI come from the germline V gene. Trimming removed 1 base at V and 2 bases at J, with 11 bases between. CDR3 sequence reads: CASSPRIVTNTGELFF. The CDR3, as DNA: TGTGCCAGCTCACCACGTATTGTGACAAACACCGGGGAGCTGTTTTTT.

The V gene is TRBV25-1, the J gene TRBJ2-5, with D possibly TRBD1 on 6 matching bases. The germline gives CDR1 MGHDK, CDR2 SYGVNS. V lost 8 bases and J 5 bases, leaving 21 bases between the germline ends. The CDR3 is made up of 15 amino acids. The chain's CDR3 is CASGPATGLGETQYF. The CDR3 DNA follows: TGTGCCAGCGGTCCAGCTACAGGGTTGGGGGAGACCCAGTACTTC. Together with reference TRBV25-1 and TRBJ2-5, the CDR3 gives the full variable domain: EADIYQTPRYLVIGTGKKITLECSQTMGHDKMYWYQQDPGMELHLIHYSYGVNSTEKGDLSSESTVSRIRTEHFPLTLESARPSHTSQYLCASGPATGLGETQYFGPGTRLLVL.

V and J are TRBV9 and TRBJ1-1; 10 bases line up with TRBD1. The CDR3 is 15 residues long. Germline CDR1 SGDLS, CDR2 YYNGEE. Trimming cost V 4 bases and J 4 bases; bases outside gene matches: 7. The CDR3 here is CASSSSGTGVTEAFF. CDR3 nucleotides: TGTGCCAGCAGCTCCTCAGGGACAGGGGTCACTGAAGCTTTCTTT.

This chain connects TRBV5-1 to TRBJ2-5; D might be TRBD2 (7 bases). V gave up 4 bases and J gave up 4 bases, with 20 bases separating them. The CDR3 is made up of 16 amino acids. Germline lookup yields CDR1 SGHRS and CDR2 YFSETQ. CDR3 loop: CASSPLGPGGTETQYF. CDR3 coding DNA: TGCGCCAGCAGCCCATTAGGGCCGGGGGGCACAGAGACCCAGTACTTC.